The clone carrying this TCR beta chain was seen at least ten times. Its specificity is unknown. Its ends do not fully match the called genes, so a read error is possible. This entry belongs to a study of T-cell memory formation after mild COVID-19. About the study: The TCR clusters were mostly specific to one donor.

This CDR3 contains 12 residues. Germline CDR1 is SGHNT and CDR2 is YYREEE (reference sequence). Findings and limits, study-wide: Memory sampled before infection contained some responding clones, suggesting cross-reactive memory joined. Mainly CM and EM harbored the contracting CD4+ clones; mainly EMRA harbored the CD8+ ones.

TCRdb re-derived calls from the 5' RACE reads in MiXCR, one entry per CDR3 protein. The data show roughly 280,000 distinct CDR3 sequences, with 8% to 10% seen just once and roughly 22% held by the top ten. The chain employs TRBV5-4 and TRBJ2-1; tentatively, D is TRBD1 (5 bases). Material for sequencing was PBMCs or a T cell subset sorted from them (not recorded which). This TCR derives from a man between 18 and 35 years old who had mild COVID-19 (a few samples of this study predate the infection). Cell type and time point are not known. CDR3 in amino acids: CASSLGATGMAF. In nucleotides, the CDR3 is TGTGCCAGCAGCTTGGGTGCAACAGGTATGGCCTTC.